The 13 T cell receptor beta chains in this list originate from one sample, sequenced in a study of OX40 agonist ivuxolimab in advanced cancers. The repertoire was sequenced with immunoSEQ multiplex PCR; TCRdb's copy has only in-frame clones and lacks some. The top ten clones hold roughly 1.3% of a sample with about 61,000 clones, roughly nine tenths of them seen once. This specimen consisted of CD4+ or CD8+ T cells sorted from blood, obtained in a trial of the OX40 agonist ivuxolimab. These TCRs come from an adult with an advanced solid tumor such as melanoma, head and neck, liver or kidney cancer.

The chain's CDR3 is CASSDETSGDSLQDTGELFF. The CDR3 DNA reads as TGTGCCAGCAGCGATGAAACTAGCGGGGATTCCCTTCAGGACACCGGGGAGCTGTTTTTT. The chain employs TRBV4-2 and TRBJ2-2, with 10 bases fitting TRBD2. The CDR3 runs to 20 residues. Looked up from germline, CDR1 is LGHNA and CDR2 is YNFKEQ. J lost 3 bases, V lost 5 bases, and 18 bases had no gene match.

This sequence joins TRBV6-1 and TRBJ1-3; D call uncertain. Trimming took 1 base from V and 1 from J, leaving 17 bases between them. This CDR3 is 18 amino acids long. Germline CDR1 reads MNHNS; CDR2 reads SASEGT. In nucleotides, the CDR3 is TGTGCCAGCAGTGAAGGTCCGGTCGTGCTAGGGTCTGGAAACACCATATATTTT. Its protein product is CASSEGPVVLGSGNTIYF.

V is TRBV19 and J is TRBJ2-1; 7 bases are a match to TRBD1. The CDR3 length is 15 residues. CDR1 and CDR2 (germline): LNHDA, SQIVND (reference sequence). The V and J ends lost 4 bases and 4 bases, in that order; junction bases with no gene match: 7. The CDR3 DNA follows: TGTGCCAGTAGTACCCGGGACAGAGTTTACAATGAGCAGTTCTTC. Translated, it gives CASSTRDRVYNEQFF.

This sequence joins TRBV4-1 and TRBJ2-6; TRBD1 or TRBD2 may be the D gene (6 bases each). Trimming pared 1 base from V and 0 bases from J, leaving 10 bases between. Germline assignment: CDR1 MGHRA and CDR2 YSYEKL. The CDR3 is 17 residues long. CDR3 nucleotide sequence: TGCGCCAGCAGCCAAGTACAGGGACTCTCTGGGGCCAACGTCCTGACTTTC. It codes for CASSQVQGLSGANVLTF.

This chain links TRBV7-2 with TRBJ1-4; D unresolved. V was cut by 3 bases and J by 2 bases, with 19 bases left in between. This CDR3 contains 18 residues. The germline V gene encodes CDR1 SGHTA and CDR2 FQGNSA. DNA of the CDR3: TGTGCCAGCAGCTTCGGGGAGTATTGGCAGAGGACTAATGAAAAACTGTTTTTT. This encodes CASSFGEYWQRTNEKLFF.

The chain uses TRBV30 and TRBJ1-5; D remains unclear. V shed 2 bases and J shed 3 bases, with 8 bases lying between them. The CDR3 is 13 residues long. Germline V gives CDR1 GTSNPN, CDR2 SVGIG (reference sequence). DNA for the CDR3: TGTGCCTGGAGTCGAACAGACAATCAGCCCCAGCATTTT. Protein product: CAWSRTDNQPQHF.

This clone was counted a single time. This chain uses TRBV19 with TRBJ2-3; 8 positions match TRBD2. V lost 1 base to trimming and J lost 0 bases; unmatched junction nucleotides: 15. CDR1 is LNHDA and CDR2 is SQIVND in the germline V gene (reference sequence). The CDR3 length is 20 residues. The CDR3 region has the DNA TGTGCCAGTAGTATAGGGCCCTCGCGGGGGGCCCTACCCAGCACAGATACGCAGTATTTT. Protein sequence: CASSIGPSRGALPSTDTQYF.

The chain links TRBV27 to TRBJ1-5; TRBD1 aligns across 9 bases. The V and J ends lost 6 bases and 3 bases, in that order; junction bases with no gene match: 6. The CDR3 loop spans 15 amino acids. The germline CDR1 and CDR2 sequences are MNHEY and SMNVEV (reference sequence). The CDR3 loop is CASREDRGHNQPQHF. The CDR3 nucleotides read TGTGCCAGCAGAGAGGACAGGGGCCACAATCAGCCCCAGCATTTT.

The rearrangement joins TRBV5-1 to TRBJ2-7, with 7 bases matching TRBD1. Germline trimming cut 2 bases from V and 2 bases from J; bases unmatched to any gene: 1. The CDR3 has 13 amino acids. Germline CDR1 reads SGHRS; CDR2 reads YFSETQ. CDR3: CASSFQGAYEQYF. The CDR3 region has the DNA TGCGCCAGCAGCTTCCAGGGGGCCTACGAGCAGTACTTC. The full variable domain, completed using reference TRBV5-1 and TRBJ2-7, is KAGVTQTPRYLIKTRGQQVTLSCSPISGHRSVSWYQQTPGQGLQFLFEYFSETQRNKGNFPGRFSGRQFSNSRSEMNVSTLELGDSALYLCASSFQGAYEQYFGPGTRLTVT.

A single count supports this clone. The rearrangement links TRBV7-2 to TRBJ1-1, with TRBD1 matching 7 bases. Trimming cost V 3 bases and J 0 bases; bases outside gene matches: 1. This CDR3 spans 14 amino acids. CDR1 and CDR2 (germline): SGHTA, FQGNSA. CDR3 in amino acids: CASSLGQLNTEAFF. The CDR3 DNA reads as TGTGCCAGCAGCTTGGGACAGCTGAACACTGAAGCTTTCTTT.

This sequence joins TRBV7-8 and TRBJ1-1, with TRBD1 identical over 7 bases. V lost 6 bases to trimming and J lost 5 bases; unmatched junction nucleotides: 6. The CDR3 extends over 13 amino acids. CDR1 is SGHVS, CDR2 FQNEAQ, per germline. CDR3 loop: CASRRQGWTEAFF. The CDR3 DNA reads as TGTGCCAGCAGACGACAGGGTTGGACTGAAGCTTTCTTT. Drawing the rest from reference TRBV7-8 and TRBJ1-1, the complete variable domain is GAGVSQSPRYKVAKRGQDVALRCDPISGHVSLFWYQQALGQGPEFLTYFQNEAQLDKSGLPSDRFFAERPEGSVSTLKIQRTQQEDSAVYLCASRRQGWTEAFFGQGTRLTVV.

V usage is TRBV28 and J usage is TRBJ2-6, with D perhaps matching TRBD1 or TRBD2 (6 bases each). This CDR3 has 16 residues. Germline CDR1 reads MDHEN; CDR2 reads SYDVKM. V was shortened by 4 bases and J by 11 bases, with 21 bases between the two germline ends. DNA for the CDR3: TGTGCCAGCAGTTCCGGGGGCGCGAGCCCTACCCACGTCCTGACTTTC. Residues: CASSSGGASPTHVLTF.

This sequence joins TRBV5-1 and TRBJ1-1, with TRBD1 as a possible D gene (6 bases). The CDR3 has 15 residues. Germline V lookup: CDR1 SGHRS, CDR2 YFSETQ. V gave up 4 bases and J gave up 1 base, with 14 bases separating them. In DNA form, the CDR3 reads TGCGCCAGCAGCGGAACTACAGGGCGGAACACTGAAGCTTTCTTT. Translating it yields CASSGTTGRNTEAFF.